Detailed here is one TCR beta chain. Germline V gene lookup returns CDR1 SGDLS and CDR2 YYNGEE. This CDR3 is built from 14 residues. The germline V and J ends were trimmed by 3 bases and 5 bases, with 11 bases remaining between them. How the authors handled the data: Cell counts per sample came from amplifying reference gene primers. Assay: immunoSEQ multiplex PCR; the TCRdb copy retains only in-frame clones and omits some. That table is the source of V, J and clone size, and D and trimming were worked out from the DNA. Of under 100,000 clones in the sample, about four fifths were seen once. These data belong to a study of blood T cell repertoires in COVID-19. Background on the study: Italy, Spain and the United States were the sources of the convalescent and acute COVID-19 samples. T cells, B-cell-depleted T cells, or PBMCs supplied cDNA or gDNA.

The specimen sequenced was peripheral blood. This receptor was obtained from a woman aged 55-70 years with acute or convalescent COVID-19. This chain links TRBV9 with TRBJ1-4; the D gene is possibly TRBD1 (5 bases). CDR3 in DNA: TGTGCCAGCAGCGCGTGGAAGGGGAATGAAAAACTGTTTTTT. Protein product: CASSAWKGNEKLFF. Drawing the rest from reference TRBV9 and TRBJ1-4, the complete variable domain is DSGVTQTPKHLITATGQRVTLRCSPRSGDLSVYWYQQSLDQGLQFLIQYYNGEERAKGNILERFSAQQFPDLHSELNLSSLELGDSALYFCASSAWKGNEKLFFGSGTQLSVL.